The T cell receptor (beta chain) under discussion was sequenced for a study of cytomegalovirus exposure and HLA in healthy donors. Study details: Most genotyped donors, over 70% of 398, had Caucasian-associated genetic ancestry.

Whole-study results and caveats: Presence/absence analyses rested on an assumption that sequencing depth was roughly uniform across donors.

In the case of this clone: Its antigen is unidentified.

The ends were cut back, 3 bases at V and 2 bases at J, with 10 bases in the middle. Germline values: CDR1 SGHDT, CDR2 YYEEEE. This CDR3 contains 14 residues. A multiplex PCR was run with 60 Vbeta primers and 13 Jbeta primers. Repertoires were generated with immunoSEQ multiplex PCR, while TCRdb's copy carries only in-frame clones and drops some. The data show some 56,000 clones, and the top ten clones hold 9% to 15%. Specimen: PBMCs. The chain carries TRBV5-6 and TRBJ2-3; D is perhaps TRBD1 (6 bases). The clonotype comes from a woman younger than 45 in good health and CMV-seropositive. CDR3 sequence reads: CASSSGQPTDTQYF. CDR3 in DNA: TGTGCCAGCAGCTCCGGACAGCCCACAGATACGCAGTATTTT.